This T cell receptor beta chain was documented in a study of the immune and genomic landscape of osteosarcoma. Overall study context: Patients had high-grade osteosarcoma, aged about 5-85 at diagnosis. Poor-risk disease predominated: approximately 75% unfavorable response, 60% to 70% deceased. Study-level results: Clonality was higher in immune-hot C3 than cold C1, yet still low. Clonality was benchmarked against external normal skin and healthy blood data.

The CDR3 sequence is 17 residues long. V lost 1 base, J lost 3 bases, and 6 bases stayed unmatched. Germline CDR1 and CDR2: LNHDA and SQIVND (reference sequence). This clone has a single count. Its antigen is unidentified. Primary, local recurrence and metastasis osteosarcoma tumors were taken after treatment from poor-prognosis patients. Generated by immunoSEQ multiplex PCR, the TCRdb table keeps only in-frame clones and is missing some. The data show some 500 clones, approximately 85% seen once. J is TRBJ1-3 and V is TRBV19, with 10 bases identical to TRBD1. The receptor's source is a human donor with osteosarcoma. Material: osteosarcoma tumor tissue from the thigh. The CDR3 region is CASSIAPTGGLGNTIYF. The CDR3 DNA reads as TGTGCCAGTAGTATAGCTCCGACAGGGGGCCTTGGAAACACCATATATTTT.